The clone carrying this TCR beta chain has a handful of counts. Its antigen remains unidentified. The data belong to a study of response to subunit inactivated influenza vaccine. Whole-study findings and limits: That few new T cells are recruited by each seasonal influenza vaccination was the authors' suggestion.

The CDR3 covers 17 residues. CDR1 LGHDT and CDR2 YNNKEL come from the germline V gene (reference sequence). Trimming cost V 2 bases and J 2 bases; bases outside gene matches: 3. One entry per CDR3 protein, called by TCRdb with MiXCR from the RT-PCR reads. The repertoire holds about 620,000 distinct CDR3 sequences, with about 11% as singletons. V gene TRBV3-1 combines with J gene TRBJ2-1, with 13 positions matching TRBD2. The material was PBMCs from blood, obtained on the day of vaccination. The sequence derives from a man in his fifties who received an inactivated influenza vaccine. The CDR3 sequence: CASSQTSGRAPYNEQFF. DNA for the CDR3: TGTGCCAGCAGCCAAACTAGCGGGAGGGCCCCCTACAATGAGCAGTTCTTC.